This T cell receptor (beta chain) was recovered during a study of shared clonotypes between healthy human individuals. Donors comprised only Caucasian adults living in Nashville, Tennessee. Approximately 27,000 T cell genomes, or approximately 300 ng DNA, went into replicate PCRs of unsorted PBMC. This table comes from immunoSEQ multiplex PCR, and its TCRdb copy is limited to in-frame clones, with some not included. The data contain roughly 490,000 clones, 70% to 80% of them singletons. The sequence was collected from a woman aged 35 to 49 in good health. Some clones in this sample may be carry-over from other donors' samples. The sequencing input was PBMCs.

CDR3 sequence: CASSPSDRPTGELFF. CDR3 sequence (DNA): TGCGCCAGCAGCCCTTCGGACAGGCCGACCGGGGAGCTGTTTTTT. The rearrangement uses TRBV4-3 and TRBJ2-2; TRBD1 aligns across 7 bases. The CDR3 consists of 15 residues. Germline V CDR1 and CDR2: LGHNA, YSLEER. With 4 bases clipped from V and 5 bases from J, the junction kept 7 bases outside the gene matches.